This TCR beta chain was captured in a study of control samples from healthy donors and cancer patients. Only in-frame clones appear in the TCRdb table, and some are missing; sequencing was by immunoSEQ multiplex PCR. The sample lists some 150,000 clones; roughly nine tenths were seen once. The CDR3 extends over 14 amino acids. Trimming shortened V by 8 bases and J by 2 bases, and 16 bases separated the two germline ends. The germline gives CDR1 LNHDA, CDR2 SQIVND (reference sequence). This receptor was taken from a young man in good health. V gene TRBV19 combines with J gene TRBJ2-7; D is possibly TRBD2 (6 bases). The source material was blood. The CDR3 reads CASSGQTGAYEQYF. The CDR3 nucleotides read TGTGCCAGTTCAGGGCAAACGGGGGCCTACGAGCAGTACTTC.